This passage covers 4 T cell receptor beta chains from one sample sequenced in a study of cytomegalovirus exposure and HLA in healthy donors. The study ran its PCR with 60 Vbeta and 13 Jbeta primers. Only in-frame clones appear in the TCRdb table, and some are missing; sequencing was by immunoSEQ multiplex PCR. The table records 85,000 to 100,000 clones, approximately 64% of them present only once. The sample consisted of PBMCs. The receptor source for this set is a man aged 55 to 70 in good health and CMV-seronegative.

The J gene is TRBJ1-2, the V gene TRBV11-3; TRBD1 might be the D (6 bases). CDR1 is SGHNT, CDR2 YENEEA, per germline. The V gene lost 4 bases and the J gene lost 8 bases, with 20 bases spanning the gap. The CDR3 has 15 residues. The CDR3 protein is CASSSVRWTVEGYTF. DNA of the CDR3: TGTGCCAGCAGCTCCGTTCGGTGGACAGTAGAAGGCTACACCTTC.

The DNA for the CDR3 is TGTGCCAGCAGCTTCATCGGCGGCGCGGGAAGTAATGGGGAGCAGTTCTTC. Its translation: CASSFIGGAGSNGEQFF. The chain uses TRBV7-3 and TRBJ2-7; a weak D match, TRBD2 (6 bases). Judging by the DNA end, TRBJ2-1 fits better; the J call may be wrong. Germline V gene sequence: CDR1 SGHTA, CDR2 FQGTGA. The length of the CDR3 is 17 residues.

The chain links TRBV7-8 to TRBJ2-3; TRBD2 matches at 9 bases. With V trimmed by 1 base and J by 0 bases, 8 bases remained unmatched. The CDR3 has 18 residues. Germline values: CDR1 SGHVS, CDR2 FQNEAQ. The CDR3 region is CASSLGPAGGSSTDTQYF. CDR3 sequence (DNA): TGTGCCAGCAGCTTAGGTCCAGCGGGGGGATCTAGCACAGATACGCAGTATTTT.

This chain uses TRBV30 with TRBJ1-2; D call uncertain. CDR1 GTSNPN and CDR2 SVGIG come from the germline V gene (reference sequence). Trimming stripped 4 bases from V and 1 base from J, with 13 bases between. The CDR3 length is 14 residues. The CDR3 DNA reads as TGTGCCTGGATAGATACAGTCGTTAACTATGGCTACACCTTC. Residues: CAWIDTVVNYGYTF.